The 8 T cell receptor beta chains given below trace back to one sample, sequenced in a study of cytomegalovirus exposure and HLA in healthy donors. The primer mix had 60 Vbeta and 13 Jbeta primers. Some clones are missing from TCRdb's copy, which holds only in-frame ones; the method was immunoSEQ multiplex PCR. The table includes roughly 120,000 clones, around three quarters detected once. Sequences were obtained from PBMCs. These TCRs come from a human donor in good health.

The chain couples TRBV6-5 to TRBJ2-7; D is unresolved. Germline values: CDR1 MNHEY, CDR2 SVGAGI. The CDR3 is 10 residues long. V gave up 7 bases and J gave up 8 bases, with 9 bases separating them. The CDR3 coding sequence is TGTGCCAGCACCGCGGAGAAGCAGTACTTC. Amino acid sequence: CASTAEKQYF.

The CDR3 coding sequence is TGTGCCAGCAGTGACCACTCTTCACGGAGCGAGCAGTACTTC. Translation: CASSDHSSRSEQYF. The genes are TRBV6-1 and TRBJ2-7; no clear D gene. CDR1 is MNHNS, CDR2 SASEGT, per germline. The CDR3 loop spans 14 amino acids. V dropped 3 bases and J dropped 6 bases, with 15 bases sitting between them.

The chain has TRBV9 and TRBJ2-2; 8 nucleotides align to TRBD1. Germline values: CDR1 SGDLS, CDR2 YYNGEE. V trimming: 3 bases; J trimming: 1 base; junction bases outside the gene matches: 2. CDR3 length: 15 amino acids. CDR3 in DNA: TGTGCCAGCAGCGATGGACAGGGGAACACCGGGGAGCTGTTTTTT. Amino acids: CASSDGQGNTGELFF.

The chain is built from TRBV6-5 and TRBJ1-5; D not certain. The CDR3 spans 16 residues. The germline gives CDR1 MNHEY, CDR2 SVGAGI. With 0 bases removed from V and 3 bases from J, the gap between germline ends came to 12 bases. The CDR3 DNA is TGTGCCAGCAGTTACTCGCCCGGGAGCCCCAATCAGCCCCAGCATTTT. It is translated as CASSYSPGSPNQPQHF.

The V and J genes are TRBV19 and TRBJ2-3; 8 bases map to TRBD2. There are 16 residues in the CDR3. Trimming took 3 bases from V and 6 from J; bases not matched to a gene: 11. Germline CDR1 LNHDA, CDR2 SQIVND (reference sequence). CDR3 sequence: CASSILKSGRGDTQYF. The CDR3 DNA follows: TGTGCCAGTAGTATCCTTAAGAGCGGGAGAGGGGATACGCAGTATTTT.

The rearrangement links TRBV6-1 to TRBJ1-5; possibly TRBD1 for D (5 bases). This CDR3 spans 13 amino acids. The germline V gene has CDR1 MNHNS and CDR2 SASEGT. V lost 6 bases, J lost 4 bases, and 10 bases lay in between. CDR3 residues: CASRTVPNQPQHF. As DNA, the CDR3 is TGTGCCAGCAGGACAGTCCCTAATCAGCCCCAGCATTTT.

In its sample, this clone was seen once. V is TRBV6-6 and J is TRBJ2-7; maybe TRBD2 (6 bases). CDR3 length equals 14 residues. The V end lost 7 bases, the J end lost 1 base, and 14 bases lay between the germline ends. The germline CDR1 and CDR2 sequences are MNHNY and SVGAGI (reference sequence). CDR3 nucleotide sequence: TGTGCCAGCAACGAGGGCGGGACTTCCTACGAGCAGTACTTC. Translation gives CASNEGGTSYEQYF.

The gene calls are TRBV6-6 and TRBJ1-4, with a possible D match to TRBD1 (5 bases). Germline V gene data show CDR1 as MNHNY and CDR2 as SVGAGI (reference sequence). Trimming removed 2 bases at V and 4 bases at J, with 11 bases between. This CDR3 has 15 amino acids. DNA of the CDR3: TGTGCCAGCAGTTACCTCCTGGGGGGTAATGAAAAACTGTTTTTT. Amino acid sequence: CASSYLLGGNEKLFF.